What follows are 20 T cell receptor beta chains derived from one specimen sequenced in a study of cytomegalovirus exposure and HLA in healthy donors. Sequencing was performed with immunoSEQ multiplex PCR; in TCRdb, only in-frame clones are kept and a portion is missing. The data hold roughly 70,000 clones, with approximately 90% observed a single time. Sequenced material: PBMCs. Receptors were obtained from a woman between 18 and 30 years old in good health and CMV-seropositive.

The chain's CDR3 is CASSAGGARFEQYF. CDR3 nucleotide sequence: TGTGCCAGCAGCGCAGGGGGCGCGAGGTTCGAGCAGTACTTC. The chain couples TRBV9 to TRBJ2-7; 8 bases are a match to TRBD1. The V and J ends lost 3 bases and 6 bases, in that order; junction bases with no gene match: 8. There are 14 residues in the CDR3. CDR1 and CDR2 (germline): SGDLS, YYNGEE.

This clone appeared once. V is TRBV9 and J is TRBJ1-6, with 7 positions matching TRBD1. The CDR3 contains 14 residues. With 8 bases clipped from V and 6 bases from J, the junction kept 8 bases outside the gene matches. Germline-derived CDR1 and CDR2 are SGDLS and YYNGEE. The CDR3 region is CASKRDRSNSPLHF. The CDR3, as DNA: TGTGCCAGTAAACGGGACAGAAGTAATTCACCCCTCCACTTT.

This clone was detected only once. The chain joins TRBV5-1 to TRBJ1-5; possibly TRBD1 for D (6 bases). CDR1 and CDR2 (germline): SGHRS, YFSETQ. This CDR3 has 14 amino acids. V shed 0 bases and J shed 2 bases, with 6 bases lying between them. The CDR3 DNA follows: TGCGCCAGCAGCTTGGAGGGGGGCAATCAGCCCCAGCATTTT. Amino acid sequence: CASSLEGGNQPQHF.

CDR3 residues: CASSQAPRGDSGNTIYF. The CDR3 DNA is TGCGCCAGCAGCCAAGCCCCGCGGGGAGATTCTGGAAACACCATATATTTT. V and J are TRBV4-3 and TRBJ1-3, with unresolved D. Germline CDR1 reads LGHNA; CDR2 reads YSLEER. This CDR3 comprises 17 residues. V lost 1 base and J 1 base, leaving 14 bases between the germline ends.

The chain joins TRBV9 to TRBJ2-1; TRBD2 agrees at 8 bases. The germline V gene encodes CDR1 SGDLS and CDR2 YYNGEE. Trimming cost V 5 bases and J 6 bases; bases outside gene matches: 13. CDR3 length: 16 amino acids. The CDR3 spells CASRKPGGRVSNEQFF. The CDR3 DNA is TGTGCCAGCAGGAAACCGGGGGGGAGAGTTTCCAATGAGCAGTTCTTC.

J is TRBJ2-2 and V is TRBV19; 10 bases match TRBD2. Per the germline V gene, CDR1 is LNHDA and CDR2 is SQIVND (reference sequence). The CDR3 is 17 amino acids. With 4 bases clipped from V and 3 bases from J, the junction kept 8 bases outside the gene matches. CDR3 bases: TGTGCCAGTAGTAACCCTAGCGGGGGCCTTTACACCGGGGAGCTGTTTTTT. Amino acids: CASSNPSGGLYTGELFF.

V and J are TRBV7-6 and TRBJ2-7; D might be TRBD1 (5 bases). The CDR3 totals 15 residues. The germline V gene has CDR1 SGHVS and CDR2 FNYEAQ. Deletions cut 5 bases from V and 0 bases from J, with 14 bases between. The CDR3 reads CASSRGLGFSYEQYF. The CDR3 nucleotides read TGTGCCAGCAGCAGGGGCCTAGGGTTCTCCTACGAGCAGTACTTC.

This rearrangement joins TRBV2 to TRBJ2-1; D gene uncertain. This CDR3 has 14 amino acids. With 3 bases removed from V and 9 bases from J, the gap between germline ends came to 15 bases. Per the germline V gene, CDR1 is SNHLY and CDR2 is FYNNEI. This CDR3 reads CASSDRDIEPEQFF. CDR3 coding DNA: TGTGCCAGCAGTGACCGAGATATAGAACCTGAGCAGTTCTTC.

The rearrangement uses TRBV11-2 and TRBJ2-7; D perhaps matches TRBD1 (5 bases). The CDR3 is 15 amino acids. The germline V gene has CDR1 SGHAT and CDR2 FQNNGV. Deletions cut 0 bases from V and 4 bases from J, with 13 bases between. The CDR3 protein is CASSLEGGAGYEQYF. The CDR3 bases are TGTGCCAGCAGCTTAGAGGGTGGGGCTGGGTACGAGCAGTACTTC.

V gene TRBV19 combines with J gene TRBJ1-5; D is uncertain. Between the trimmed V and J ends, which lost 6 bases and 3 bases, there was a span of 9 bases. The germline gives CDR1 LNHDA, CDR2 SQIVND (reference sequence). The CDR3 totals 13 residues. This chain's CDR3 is CASSNGLNQPQHF. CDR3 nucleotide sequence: TGTGCCAGTAGCAATGGACTCAATCAGCCCCAGCATTTT.

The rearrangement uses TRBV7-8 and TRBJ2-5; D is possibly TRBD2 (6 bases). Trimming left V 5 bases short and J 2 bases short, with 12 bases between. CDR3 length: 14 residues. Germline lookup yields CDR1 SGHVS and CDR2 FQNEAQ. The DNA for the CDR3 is TGTGCCAGCAGCCGTGGTGGGGGGCAAGAGACCCAGTACTTC. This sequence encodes CASSRGGGQETQYF.

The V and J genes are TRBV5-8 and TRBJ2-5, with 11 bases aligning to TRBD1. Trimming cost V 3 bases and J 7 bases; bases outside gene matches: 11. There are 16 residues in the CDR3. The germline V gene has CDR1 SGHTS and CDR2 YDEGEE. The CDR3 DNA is TGTGCCAGCAGCTCCTGGACAGGGGGCCCACTTGGGACCCAGTACTTC. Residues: CASSSWTGGPLGTQYF.

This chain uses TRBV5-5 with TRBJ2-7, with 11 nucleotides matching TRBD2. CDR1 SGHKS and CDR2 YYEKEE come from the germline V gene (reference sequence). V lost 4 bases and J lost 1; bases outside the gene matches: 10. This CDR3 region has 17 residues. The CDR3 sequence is CASSTRELAGESYEQYF. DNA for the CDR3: TGTGCCAGCAGCACCCGAGAACTAGCGGGGGAATCCTACGAGCAGTACTTC.

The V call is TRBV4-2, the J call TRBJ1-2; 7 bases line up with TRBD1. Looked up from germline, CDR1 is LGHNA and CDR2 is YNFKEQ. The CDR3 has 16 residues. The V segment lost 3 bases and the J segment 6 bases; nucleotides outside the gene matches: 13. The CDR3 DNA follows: TGTGCCAGCAGCCAGACCAACAGGGGAATTGGAAATGGCTACACCTTC. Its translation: CASSQTNRGIGNGYTF.

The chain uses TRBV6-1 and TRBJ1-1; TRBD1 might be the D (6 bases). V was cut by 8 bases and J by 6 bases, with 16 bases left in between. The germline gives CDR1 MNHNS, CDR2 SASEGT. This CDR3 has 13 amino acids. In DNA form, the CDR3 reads TGTGCCAGCTCGAGGACAGTTTCCTCTGAAGCTTTCTTT. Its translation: CASSRTVSSEAFF.

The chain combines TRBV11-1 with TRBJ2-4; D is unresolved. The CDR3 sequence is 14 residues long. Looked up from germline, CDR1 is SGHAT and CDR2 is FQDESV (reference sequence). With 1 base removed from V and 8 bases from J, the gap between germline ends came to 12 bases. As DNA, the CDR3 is TGTGCCAGCAGCTTAGGACCCAGGCAGGACATTCAGTACTTC. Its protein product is CASSLGPRQDIQYF.

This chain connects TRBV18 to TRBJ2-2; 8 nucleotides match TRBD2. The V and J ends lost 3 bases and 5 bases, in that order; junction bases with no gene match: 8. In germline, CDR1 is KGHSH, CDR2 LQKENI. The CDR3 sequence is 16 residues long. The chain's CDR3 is CASSPSAGGRTGELFF. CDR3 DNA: TGTGCCAGCTCACCCTCGGCGGGGGGACGAACCGGGGAGCTGTTTTTT.

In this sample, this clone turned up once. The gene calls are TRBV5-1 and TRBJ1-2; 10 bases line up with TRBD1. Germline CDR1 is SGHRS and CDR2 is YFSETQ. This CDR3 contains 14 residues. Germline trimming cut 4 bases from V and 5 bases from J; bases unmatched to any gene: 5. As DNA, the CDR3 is TGCGCCAGCAGCCACGGACAGGGGGTTTATGGCTACACCTTC. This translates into CASSHGQGVYGYTF. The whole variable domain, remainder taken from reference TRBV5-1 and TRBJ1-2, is KAGVTQTPRYLIKTRGQQVTLSCSPISGHRSVSWYQQTPGQGLQFLFEYFSETQRNKGNFPGRFSGRQFSNSRSEMNVSTLELGDSALYLCASSHGQGVYGYTFGSGTRLTVV.

The CDR3 nucleotides are TGTGCCAGTGGTGACAGGCAAGAGACCCAGTACTTC. This translates into CASGDRQETQYF. V usage is TRBV19 and J usage is TRBJ2-5; a weak D match, TRBD1 (6 bases). V was trimmed by 8 bases and J by 2 bases, leaving 9 bases between them. CDR3 length: 12 residues. Germline V gene lookup returns CDR1 LNHDA and CDR2 SQIVND (reference sequence).

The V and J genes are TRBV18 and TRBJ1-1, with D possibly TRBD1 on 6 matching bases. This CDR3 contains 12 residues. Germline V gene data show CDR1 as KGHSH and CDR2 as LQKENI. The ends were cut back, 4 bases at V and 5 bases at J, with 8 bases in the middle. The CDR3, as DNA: TGTGCCAGCTCACGTACAGGGACTGAAGCTTTCTTT. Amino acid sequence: CASSRTGTEAFF. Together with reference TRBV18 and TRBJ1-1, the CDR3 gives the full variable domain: NAGVMQNPRHLVRRRGQEARLRCSPMKGHSHVYWYRQLPEEGLKFMVYLQKENIIDESGMPKERFSAEFPKEGPSILRIQQVVRGDSAAYFCASSRTGTEAFFGQGTRLTVV.